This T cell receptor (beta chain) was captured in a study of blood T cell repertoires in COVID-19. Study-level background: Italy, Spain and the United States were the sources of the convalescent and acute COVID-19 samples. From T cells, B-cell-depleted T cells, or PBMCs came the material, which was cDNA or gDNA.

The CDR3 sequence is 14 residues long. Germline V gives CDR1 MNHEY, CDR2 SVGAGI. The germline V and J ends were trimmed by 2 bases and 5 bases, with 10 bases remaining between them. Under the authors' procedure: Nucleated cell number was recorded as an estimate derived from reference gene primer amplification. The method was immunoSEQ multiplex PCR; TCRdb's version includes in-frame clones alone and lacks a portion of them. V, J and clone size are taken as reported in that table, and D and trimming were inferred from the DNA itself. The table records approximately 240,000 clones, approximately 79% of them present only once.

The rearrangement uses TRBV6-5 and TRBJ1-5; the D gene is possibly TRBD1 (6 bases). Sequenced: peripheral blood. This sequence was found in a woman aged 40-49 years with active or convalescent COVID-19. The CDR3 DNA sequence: TGTGCCAGCAGTTACGGGGGGGCGGATCAGCCCCAGCATTTT. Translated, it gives CASSYGGADQPQHF.